A selection of T cell receptor beta chains follows, all from one sample in a study of STAT3 mutations in large granular lymphocyte leukemia. Using immunoSEQ multiplex PCR, the repertoire was profiled, and TCRdb retains in-frame clones only, with some absent. The data hold around 10,000 clones, with around 59% observed a single time. The material sequenced was peripheral blood mononuclear cells. The receptors originated from a boy younger than 18 with T-cell large granular lymphocyte leukemia. Some clones in this sample may be carry-over from other donors' samples. Both conserved end residues are part of each CDR3. D genes are given only for firm matches. Some rows mark clone size as missing; the rest say once, few, many or name a class of expanded clone.

>.|TRBJ2-7|TRBV5-8|.
TGTGCCAGCAGCCCTAGGATGGGGTACGAGCAGTACTTC
CASSPRMGYEQYF
>.|TRBJ1-6|TRBV27|.
TGTGCCAGCAGTTTATCTTTCAATTCACCCCTCCACTTT
CASSLSFNSPLHF
>.|TRBJ1-2|TRBV7-3|.
TGTGCCAGCAGCATCGATGGATCCCGGGACCGAGCAATCACCTTC
CASSIDGSRDRAITF
>few|TRBJ2-3|TRBV5-1|.
TGCGCCAGCAGCTTCGGGGGTACAGATACGCAGTATTTT
CASSFGGTDTQYF
>few|TRBJ2-7|TRBV5-1|.
TGCGCCAGAATTCCCTTGAATTCCTACGAGCAGTACTTC
CARIPLNSYEQYF
>.|TRBJ2-2|TRBV5-1|.
TGCGCCAGCAGCTTGGCTAGCGTCTCCGGGGAGCTGTTTTTT
CASSLASVSGELFF
>.|TRBJ2-7|TRBV4-1|.
TGCGCCAGCAGCCAAGAAGTTACGGGTTCCTACGAGCAGTACTTC
CASSQEVTGSYEQYF
>.|TRBJ1-1|TRBV30|.
TGTGCCTGGAGTGGGGACTCCAAAGCTACTGAAGCTTTCTTT
CAWSGDSKATEAFF
>.|TRBJ2-7|TRBV5-1|.
TGCGCCAGCAGCTTTGCTGGCAGTACCTACGAGCAGTACTTC
CASSFAGSTYEQYF
>few|TRBJ1-2|TRBV28|.
TGTGCCAGCAGTCTCAGAGGGAATGGCTACACCTTC
CASSLRGNGYTF
>.|TRBJ1-6|TRBV5-1|.
TGCGCCAGCAGCCCCGTGAGCTCCTATAATTCACCCCTCCACTTT
CASSPVSSYNSPLHF
>few|TRBJ2-5|TRBV2|.
TGTGCCAGCAGAGGGGTGGGAGAGACCCAGTACTTC
CASRGVGETQYF
>few|TRBJ1-2|TRBV7-9|.
TGTGCCAGCAGCCTAGGGGTAGATGGCTACACCTTC
CASSLGVDGYTF
>.|TRBJ2-1|TRBV29-1|.
TGCAGCCTTACCCCGGAGGGGCCCTACAATGAGCAGTTCTTC
CSLTPEGPYNEQFF
>.|TRBJ1-2|TRBV5-4|.
TGTGCCAGCAGCGTTACAGAGAACTATGGCTACACCTTC
CASSVTENYGYTF
>.|TRBJ1-5|TRBV5-1|.
TGCGCCAGCAGCTTTGACGGGGATCAGCCCCAGCATTTT
CASSFDGDQPQHF
>few|TRBJ1-6|TRBV6-1|.
TGTGCCAGCAGTGAGGGTGGTGGGAATTCACCCCTCCACTTT
CASSEGGGNSPLHF
>few|TRBJ1-1|TRBV29-1|.
TGCAGCTCGGCATTCCGTCGGAACACTGAAGCTTTCTTT
CSSAFRRNTEAFF
>few|TRBJ2-1|TRBV5-1|.
TGCGCCAGCAGCCAGGAGGTCAGCGGGTCCTACAATGAGCAGTTCTTC
CASSQEVSGSYNEQFF
>few|TRBJ1-2|TRBV6-1|.
TGTGCCAGCAGTGAAGGGGCAGGGTTAACTGGCTACACCTTC
CASSEGAGLTGYTF
>.|TRBJ2-5|TRBV6-5|TRBD2
TGTGCCAGAGGGCGGGAGGGAGAGACCCAGTACTTC
CARGREGETQYF
>.|TRBJ2-7|TRBV7-6|.
TGTGCCAGCAGCTTAGCGCCCATTTCAACCGAGCAGTACTTC
CASSLAPISTEQYF
>few|TRBJ1-2|TRBV7-9|.
TGTGCCAGCAGCTTAGCCCCCGGCCAGCCATACACCTTC
CASSLAPGQPYTF
>.|TRBJ2-7|TRBV5-6|.
TGTGCCAGCAGCTTGCCTGACAGGTATTCCTACGAGCAGTACTTC
CASSLPDRYSYEQYF
>.|TRBJ1-4|TRBV5-1|.
TGCGCCAGCAGTTATAGGGTTAATGAAAAACTGTTTTTT
CASSYRVNEKLFF
>.|TRBJ2-7|TRBV6-6|TRBD1
TGTGCCAGCAGCTTAGACAGGGGTACCGAGCAGTACTTC
CASSLDRGTEQYF
>.|TRBJ1-1|TRBV6-6|.
TGTGCCAGCAGTTACGGGTTAATGACTGAAGCTTTCTTT
CASSYGLMTEAFF
>.|TRBJ2-7|TRBV27|.
TGTGCCAGCAGTTATGTGGCGGTACCGTCCTACGAGCAGTACTTC
CASSYVAVPSYEQYF
>.|TRBJ1-1|TRBV18|.
TGTGCCAGCTCACCACCCGAGACAATCACTGAAGCTTTCTTT
CASSPPETITEAFF
>.|TRBJ1-5|TRBV5-1|.
TGCGCCAGCAGCCCCTATCCTTTGGGACAAGGGAATCAGCCCCAGCATTTT
CASSPYPLGQGNQPQHF
>few|TRBJ2-1|TRBV30|.
TGTGCCTGGACCAGGTTCCTCTACAATGAGCAGTTCTTC
CAWTRFLYNEQFF
>.|TRBJ2-5|TRBV4-3|TRBD1
TGCGCCAGCAGCCAATATGGACAGGCCCAGGAGACCCAGTACTTC
CASSQYGQAQETQYF
>few|TRBJ1-2|TRBV2|.
TGTGCCAGCAGCTACAGGCGGTTCTATGGCTACACCTTC
CASSYRRFYGYTF
>.|TRBJ2-7|TRBV5-1|.
TGCGCCAGCAGAAGACAGGACACCTACGAGCAGTACTTC
CASRRQDTYEQYF
>.|TRBJ2-7|TRBV10-2|.
TGCGCCAGCACGGAAACAGGCGCCTACGAGCAGTACTTC
CASTETGAYEQYF
>once|TRBJ2-3|TRBV5-1|.
TGCGCCAGCAGCGCAACCGGGGGACCTAGCACAGATACGCAGTATTTT
CASSATGGPSTDTQYF
>few|TRBJ2-7|TRBV4-2|TRBD2
TGTGCCAGCAGCCCCTTCACTGGGGGACTAGCGGTCGAGCAGTACTTC
CASSPFTGGLAVEQYF
>.|TRBJ2-7|TRBV2|TRBD1
TGTGCCAGCTCAACGGACAGGATCCTATCCTACGAGCAGTACTTC
CASSTDRILSYEQYF
>.|TRBJ2-3|TRBV5-1|.
TGCGCCAGCACCGCGACAGGACAGAAAGGGGATACGCAGTATTTT
CASTATGQKGDTQYF
>.|TRBJ2-1|TRBV30|.
TGTGCCTGGAGTTATCTCAGGTACAATGAGCAGTTCTTC
CAWSYLRYNEQFF
>few|TRBJ2-3|TRBV10-2|.
TGCGCCAGCTCCATTCGTACATCAACAGATACGCAGTATTTT
CASSIRTSTDTQYF
>.|TRBJ1-5|TRBV6-1|.
TGTGCCAGCAGTGATCACTATAGCAATCAGCCCCAGCATTTT
CASSDHYSNQPQHF
>.|TRBJ1-5|TRBV6-1|TRBD1
TGTGCCAGCACGGACAGGCTAACGAGCAATCAGCCCCAGCATTTT
CASTDRLTSNQPQHF
>.|TRBJ2-7|TRBV14|.
TGTGCCAGCAGCCAAGACAGGGGGAGGTACGAGCAGTACTTC
CASSQDRGRYEQYF
>few|TRBJ2-1|TRBV5-1|.
TGCGCCAGCAGCTCGGTGCCCTCTAATGAGCAGTTCTTC
CASSSVPSNEQFF
>.|TRBJ2-7|TRBV9|.
TGTGCCAGCAGCCAGGACGAAAGCTCCTACGAGCAGTACTTC
CASSQDESSYEQYF
>.|TRBJ2-6|TRBV7-9|.
TGTGCCAGCAGCACACAGGGTTTCCGCTCTGGGGCCAACGTCCTGACTTTC
CASSTQGFRSGANVLTF
>few|TRBJ2-3|TRBV7-9|.
TGTGCCAGCAGCTTGGGAAATACGCAGTATTTT
CASSLGNTQYF
>.|TRBJ2-7|TRBV27|.
TGTGCCAGCAGTTCCATAATAAGGCGTAGACCCGAGGGCCCCTACGAGCAGTACTTC
CASSSIIRRRPEGPYEQYF
>few|TRBJ1-2|TRBV4-2|.
TGTGCCAGCAGCCAAGATCCGGGACAAAGCAACTATGGCTACACCTTC
CASSQDPGQSNYGYTF
>.|TRBJ1-1|TRBV7-9|.
TGTGCCAGCACCATGAACACTGAAGCTTTCTTT
CASTMNTEAFF
>.|TRBJ1-1|TRBV7-9|.
TGTGCCAGCAGACGTAACGCTGAAGCTTTCTTT
CASRRNAEAFF
>once|TRBJ2-5|TRBV15|.
TGTGCCACCAGCAGTGACCCGGGACAAGAGACCCAGTACTTC
CATSSDPGQETQYF